What follows are 9 T cell receptor beta chains derived from one specimen sequenced in a study of blood T cell repertoires in COVID-19. Sequenced by immunoSEQ multiplex PCR; TCRdb stores in-frame clones only, minus some. The sample has some 510,000 clones; around 89% are singletons. The sample comprised PBMCs or T cells enriched from blood (not recorded which). The origin of the receptors is a woman in her thirties or forties who had recovered from COVID-19.

The chain recombines TRBV11-3 with TRBJ1-4; D gene uncertain. The germline V gene has CDR1 SGHNT and CDR2 YENEEA. The CDR3 spans 12 residues. V lost 2 bases, J lost 7 bases, and 5 bases lay in between. The CDR3 DNA reads TGTGCCAGCAGCTTAAACGGTGAAAAACTGTTTTTT. Residues: CASSLNGEKLFF.

A note on this clone: The junction does not match germline at one end; this may be a read error. The gene calls are TRBV7-2 and TRBJ1-5; D gene ambiguous. The germline CDR1 and CDR2 sequences are SGHTA and FQGNSA. The CDR3 spans 14 residues. The DNA for the CDR3 is TGTGTCAGCAGCCCGCAAGCCCGAGGGCAGCCCCAGCATTTT. Amino acid sequence: CVSSPQARGQPQHF.

The rearrangement uses TRBV27 and TRBJ1-2, with 9 bases matching TRBD1. There are 13 residues in the CDR3. From germline, CDR1 is MNHEY and CDR2 SMNVEV (reference sequence). The V gene end was trimmed by 5 bases and the J gene end by 5 bases; junction bases not matched to a gene: 3. The CDR3 reads CASSPGQGYGYTF. The CDR3 nucleotides are TGTGCCAGCAGTCCCGGACAGGGGTATGGCTACACCTTC.

The chain uses TRBV11-2 and TRBJ1-2; D gene ambiguous. Between the trimmed V and J ends, which lost 1 base and 5 bases, there was a span of 8 bases. Germline V gene sequence: CDR1 SGHAT, CDR2 FQNNGV. CDR3 length: 13 residues. The chain's CDR3 is CASSLVPGYGYTF. CDR3 in DNA: TGTGCCAGCAGCTTAGTTCCAGGTTATGGCTACACCTTC.

With regard to this clone: The junction departs from the called germline gene at one end, perhaps through a read error. The J gene is TRBJ2-1, the V gene TRBV7-2; D possibly corresponds to TRBD2 (6 bases). CDR3 length: 15 residues. CDR1 and CDR2 (germline): SGHTA, FQGNSA. The CDR3 bases are TGTGCCAGCAGCTTAGCGGGAGGACCCTACTATGAGCAGTTCTTC. Amino acids: CASSLAGGPYYEQFF.

The rearrangement uses TRBV30 and TRBJ1-1, with D possibly matching TRBD1 (6 bases). The CDR3 length is 13 residues. V was clipped by 4 bases and J by 3 bases, with 12 bases between them. Germline-derived CDR1 and CDR2 are GTSNPN and SVGIG (reference sequence). The CDR3 DNA reads as TGTGCCTGGACTCGGGGGGCAGACACTGAAGCTTTCTTT. This sequence encodes CAWTRGADTEAFF.

This sequence joins TRBV7-9 and TRBJ2-7; the match to TRBD1 covers 7 bases. CDR3 length equals 15 residues. Germline V gene lookup returns CDR1 SEHNR and CDR2 FQNEAQ (reference sequence). V shed 5 bases and J 4 bases; nucleotides not matched to a gene: 11. The CDR3 nucleotides are TGTGCCAGCAGCAGGGCCGGGACAGCTAATTACGAGCAGTACTTC. It yields the protein CASSRAGTANYEQYF.

J is TRBJ2-5 and V is TRBV7-9; the D gene is possibly TRBD1 (5 bases). The germline CDR1 and CDR2 sequences are SEHNR and FQNEAQ (reference sequence). This CDR3 has 14 amino acids. V lost 2 bases and J 2 bases, leaving 9 bases between the germline ends. The CDR3 sequence: CASSLHRFQETQYF. The DNA for the CDR3 is TGTGCCAGCAGCTTACACAGGTTTCAAGAGACCCAGTACTTC.

The chain combines TRBV12-5 with TRBJ2-3, with TRBD2 matching 11 bases. V was pared by 2 bases and J by 2 bases, with 3 bases of the junction left unmatched. The CDR3 covers 16 residues. Germline V gives CDR1 LGHNT, CDR2 FRNRAP. CDR3 sequence reads: CASGLSLAGVTDTQYF. CDR3 sequence (DNA): TGTGCTAGTGGTTTGTCACTAGCGGGAGTCACAGATACGCAGTATTTT.